The 3 T cell receptor beta chains below were found in one sample sequenced in a study of regulatory T cells in long-lasting Graves disease. The time point here: newly diagnosed GD, antithyroid drugs for less than 3 months. Extracted PBMC RNA gave rise to the TCR library. HTBI primers from iRepertoire and Arm-PCR of CDR3 regions yielded the TCR beta libraries. TCRdb passed the multiplex PCR reads through MiXCR, listing each CDR3 protein once. The sample lists some 450,000 distinct CDR3 sequences; about 15% were seen once. The same specimen was also included in a second study, on T cells in Graves' hyperthyroidism and ophthalmopathy.

The starting material was peripheral blood mononuclear cells (PBMCs), obtained at new diagnosis, from a patient treated with antithyroid drugs. Receptors were obtained from a woman aged 30 to 39 with Graves disease.

At least ten counts were recorded for this clonotype. V is TRBV29-1 and J is TRBJ2-3, with D possibly matching TRBD2 (6 bases). Germline V gene lookup returns CDR1 SQVTM and CDR2 ANQGSEA. The CDR3 is made up of 14 amino acids. Trimming took 1 base from V and 4 from J, leaving 12 bases between them. The CDR3 DNA reads as TGCAGCGTTGAAGGCGGGATTATGTCAGATACGCAGTATTTT. Translation gives CSVEGGIMSDTQYF.

The chain links TRBV27 to TRBJ2-4, with D perhaps TRBD2 (5 bases). This CDR3 spans 13 amino acids. The V gene lost 8 bases and the J gene lost 8 bases, with 16 bases spanning the gap. CDR1 MNHEY and CDR2 SMNVEV come from the germline V gene (reference sequence). The CDR3 coding sequence is TGTGCCAGCGGAGGTGGGGAGATGTACATTCAGTACTTC. Protein: CASGGGEMYIQYF.

Worth noting for this clonotype: A single base separates this from a much larger clone, so it may be a read error. V is TRBV6-5 and J is TRBJ2-1, with TRBD2 matching over 12 bases. The CDR3 spans 18 residues. Per the germline V gene, CDR1 is MNHEY and CDR2 is SVGAGI. This CDR3 reads CAGSYSRLAGAAYNEQFF. For the CDR3, the DNA is TGTGCCGGCAGTTACTCGAGACTAGCGGGAGCTGCCTACAATGAGCAGTTCTTC.